Presented here are 17 T cell receptor beta chains from one specimen sequenced in a study of T cells after yellow fever vaccination. TCRdb reanalysed the 5' RACE reads using MiXCR and keeps one entry per CDR3 protein. The sample lists 610,000 or so distinct CDR3 sequences; 12% were seen once. The specimen was PBMCs, collected on the day of the yellow fever booster vaccination. The receptors originated from a man aged 25-45 years who received the YFV17D yellow fever vaccine.

This clonotype was observed a few times. J is TRBJ2-1 and V is TRBV7-2; the D is unclear. Germline CDR1 SGHTA, CDR2 FQGNSA. This CDR3 region has 15 residues. Trimming pared 1 base from V and 2 bases from J, leaving 9 bases between. CDR3 loop: CASSLVQVTYNEQFF. Here the CDR3 DNA reads TGTGCCAGCAGCTTAGTGCAGGTAACCTACAATGAGCAGTTCTTC.

This clonotype was observed many times. V and J are TRBV20-1 and TRBJ2-3, with a weak D call TRBD2 (6 bases). Deletions cut 6 bases from V and 0 bases from J, with 16 bases between. This CDR3 has 15 amino acids. Germline V gene sequence: CDR1 DFQATT, CDR2 SNEGSKA (reference sequence). As DNA, the CDR3 is TGCAGTGCCACAAGACTAGGGATAAGCACAGATACGCAGTATTTT. Translated: CSATRLGISTDTQYF.

This clonotype was seen a few times. The gene calls are TRBV20-1 and TRBJ2-3; 10 nucleotides agree with TRBD2. From germline, CDR1 is DFQATT and CDR2 SNEGSKA (reference sequence). The CDR3 has 16 amino acids. The V gene end was trimmed by 1 base and the J gene end by 1 base; junction bases not matched to a gene: 5. In DNA form, the CDR3 reads TGCAGTGCTAGAGGCACTCTAGCGGGGGGCACAGATACGCAGTATTTT. This encodes CSARGTLAGGTDTQYF.

This clonotype showed up just a few times. The V and J genes are TRBV7-9 and TRBJ2-1; D perhaps matches TRBD2 (6 bases). Germline V gives CDR1 SEHNR, CDR2 FQNEAQ (reference sequence). V was clipped by 5 bases and J by 1 base, with 12 bases between them. This CDR3 has 15 residues. The CDR3 nucleotides are TGTGCCAGCAGCCCCGTAGCGGTATCCTACAATGAGCAGTTCTTC. Translating gives CASSPVAVSYNEQFF.

This sequence joins TRBV6-1 and TRBJ1-4, with TRBD1 as a possible D gene (6 bases). V lost 6 bases and J lost 10, with 24 bases in between. This CDR3 contains 16 residues. Germline lookup yields CDR1 MNHNS and CDR2 SASEGT. CDR3 sequence reads: CASSDHTTGREGKLFF. The CDR3 bases are TGTGCCAGCAGCGACCATACGACAGGCCGGGAGGGAAAACTGTTTTTT.

The chain uses TRBV2 and TRBJ2-3; D not resolved. The CDR3 totals 14 residues. V was pared by 1 base and J by 2 bases, with 7 bases between. Germline V gene lookup returns CDR1 SNHLY and CDR2 FYNNEI. CDR3 in amino acids: CASSEVPNTDTQYF. The CDR3 coding sequence is TGTGCCAGCAGTGAAGTGCCCAACACAGATACGCAGTATTTT.

The chain uses TRBV7-2 and TRBJ2-5, with D possibly TRBD2 on 5 matching bases. Trimming left V 1 base short and J 2 bases short, with 8 bases between. Germline V gives CDR1 SGHTA, CDR2 FQGNSA. The CDR3 is made up of 14 amino acids. CDR3 sequence: CASSLEWTQETQYF. The CDR3 DNA reads TGTGCCAGCAGCTTAGAGTGGACTCAAGAGACCCAGTACTTC.

This clonotype was seen only a few times. V and J are TRBV10-3 and TRBJ1-5, with 12 bases aligning to TRBD1. The CDR3 extends over 16 amino acids. Germline CDR1 and CDR2: ENHRY and SYGVKD. Trimming removed 8 bases from V and 0 bases from J; junction bases left unmatched: 5. In DNA, the CDR3 is TGTGCCATCGGGACAGGGGGCGTCGATAGCAATCAGCCCCAGCATTTT. As protein: CAIGTGGVDSNQPQHF.

With respect to this clonotype: A read error may be the cause here, since a much bigger clone is one base away. V gene TRBV7-2 combines with J gene TRBJ2-3; D is unclear. The CDR3 is 14 amino acids. CDR1 is SGHTA and CDR2 is FQGNSA in the germline V gene. The CDR3 sequence is CASSGRGPTDTPYF. CDR3 coding DNA: TGTGCCAGCAGCGGTCGTGGGCCTACAGATACGCCGTATTTT.

Only a few counts were recorded for this clonotype. DNA for the CDR3: TGTGCCAGCAGCCGGATCCTCCCTAGCGCCGTAAGCTCCTACAATGAGCAGTTCTTC. Translating it yields CASSRILPSAVSSYNEQFF. This chain uses TRBV3-1 with TRBJ2-1; D may be TRBD2 (6 bases). Germline V gene sequence: CDR1 LGHDT, CDR2 YNNKEL (reference sequence). The V end was cut by 4 bases, the J end by 0 bases, with 22 bases between. The CDR3 runs to 19 residues.

The chain carries TRBV15 and TRBJ2-5; 7 nucleotides align to TRBD2. There are 14 residues in the CDR3. V shed 3 bases and J 1 base; nucleotides not matched to a gene: 2. In germline, CDR1 is LNHNV, CDR2 YYDKDF (reference sequence). The DNA for the CDR3 is TGTGCCACCAGCAGGTGGACTAGCCAAGAGACCCAGTACTTC. Its translation: CATSRWTSQETQYF.

The chain links TRBV29-1 to TRBJ2-3; 7 bases fit TRBD1. The V and J ends lost 7 bases and 1 base, in that order; junction bases with no gene match: 2. CDR1 SQVTM and CDR2 ANQGSEA come from the germline V gene. There are 12 residues in the CDR3. CDR3 coding DNA: TGCAGCGCTGGACAGGGCACAGATACGCAGTATTTT. Residues: CSAGQGTDTQYF.

The chain joins TRBV25-1 to TRBJ1-5; no reliable D call. The V gene lost 5 bases and the J gene lost 2 bases, with 10 bases spanning the gap. The CDR3 runs 14 residues. Germline V gene sequence: CDR1 MGHDK, CDR2 SYGVNS. CDR3 DNA sequence: TGTGCCAGCAGTAACTCTCCCGGCAATCAGCCCCAGCATTTT. Encoded protein: CASSNSPGNQPQHF. Full variable domain (outside the CDR3, taken from reference TRBV25-1 and TRBJ1-5): EADIYQTPRYLVIGTGKKITLECSQTMGHDKMYWYQQDPGMELHLIHYSYGVNSTEKGDLSSESTVSRIRTEHFPLTLESARPSHTSQYLCASSNSPGNQPQHFGDGTRLSIL.

This clonotype was seen repeatedly, ten times or more. The chain employs TRBV6-2 or TRBV6-3 and TRBJ1-5; the D gene is possibly TRBD1 (5 bases). The CDR3 is 14 amino acids. Germline V lookup: CDR1 MNHEY, CDR2 SVGEGT. Trimming took 5 bases from V and 6 from J, leaving 14 bases between them. This CDR3 reads CASSTWGYGQPQHF. The CDR3 nucleotides read TGTGCCAGCAGTACCTGGGGGTACGGTCAGCCCCAGCATTTT.

This clonotype was seen just once. The rearrangement uses TRBV28 and TRBJ2-5; a weak D match, TRBD2 (7 bases). V lost 9 bases and J lost 5, with 19 bases in between. From germline, CDR1 is MDHEN and CDR2 SYDVKM. This CDR3 is 14 amino acids long. CDR3 coding DNA: TGTGCCAGTGACGCGGGGGCAATGGTGGAGACCCAGTACTTC. Protein product: CASDAGAMVETQYF.

The DNA of the CDR3 is TGCGCCAGCAGCCTGGCCCCGGGACGGATTAATGAAAAACTGTTTTTT. This gives the protein CASSLAPGRINEKLFF. The V and J genes are TRBV5-1 and TRBJ1-4, with a possible D match to TRBD1 (5 bases). Per the germline V gene, CDR1 is SGHRS and CDR2 is YFSETQ. The CDR3 has 16 residues. V lost 4 bases, J lost 4 bases, and 17 bases lay in between.

This clonotype was counted only a few times. J is TRBJ2-2 and V is TRBV11-1; D is unclear. The ends were cut back, 3 bases at V and 1 base at J, with 18 bases in the middle. Germline lookup yields CDR1 SGHAT and CDR2 FQDESV (reference sequence). The CDR3 runs to 18 residues. CDR3 amino acids: CASSFHPLWRRNTGELFF. The CDR3 coding sequence is TGTGCCAGCAGCTTCCACCCCCTCTGGCGGAGGAACACCGGGGAGCTGTTTTTT. Combining the CDR3 with reference TRBV11-1 and TRBJ2-2 gives the whole variable domain EAEVAQSPRYKITEKSQAVAFWCDPISGHATLYWYRQILGQGPELLVQFQDESVVDDSQLPKDRFSAERLKGVDSTLKIQPAELGDSAMYLCASSFHPLWRRNTGELFFGEGSRLTVL.